This TCR beta chain was sequenced for a study of technical replicates of blood from a handful of donors (TCRdb year 2017). The CDR3 has 14 amino acids, counting the end cysteine and phenylalanine. Left in the record is the CDR3 DNA by itself, 42 bases read in frame from the first base. Relative to germline, V is 5 bases shorter and J is 0 bases shorter, with 8 bases between their ends. CDR1 and CDR2 were assigned from the germline V gene as MDHEN and SYDVKM. Libraries were constructed by the immunoSEQ multiplex PCR assay. In its TCRdb copy, this immuneACCESS table keeps in-frame sequences only and misses some clones. Where compared with another copy, unresolved V genes explain less than half of these, and the others have no known cause. This sample has 100,000 or so clones in its table, and approximately 95% of those were observed once. Just over 0.2% of the sample lies in the top ten. Comments on this clone: Its cognate antigen has yet to be identified. It has no much larger one-base neighbor in the sample; base qualities were not kept.

Sequencing used T cells isolated from PBMCs. This sequence was found in a human donor in good health. The chain employs TRBV28 and TRBJ1-5, with no D gene named confidently. CDR3 protein: CASSLPYSNQPQHF. The bases read TGTGCCAGCAGTCTCCCCTATAGCAATCAGCCCCAGCATTTT.